This entry lists 17 T cell receptor beta chains sequenced from one sample in a study of T cell changes during pregnancy in multiple sclerosis. TCRdb's table, derived via immunoSEQ multiplex PCR, lists solely in-frame clones and lacks some. The data contain 35,000 to 45,000 clones, 70% to 90% of them singletons. This material consisted of CD4+ T cells from peripheral blood mononuclear cells, taken after pregnancy. Receptors were obtained from a female donor with multiple sclerosis, enrolled in a pregnancy study.

This rearrangement joins TRBV11-2 to TRBJ2-7; tentatively, D is TRBD2 (5 bases). CDR1 is SGHAT and CDR2 is FQNNGV in the germline V gene. Trimming stripped 3 bases from V and 6 bases from J, with 18 bases between. The CDR3 covers 15 residues. CDR3 loop: CASSLHSGYPTEQYF. CDR3 in DNA: TGTGCCAGCAGCTTGCACTCGGGGTATCCCACCGAGCAGTACTTC.

V gene TRBV25-1 combines with J gene TRBJ2-1, with 8 bases matching TRBD1. The CDR3 is 17 residues long. After removal of 3 bases from V and 6 bases from J, the junction contained 13 bases not matched to a gene. The germline CDR1 and CDR2 sequences are MGHDK and SYGVNS. This CDR3 reads CASSEPPGQGDPNEQFF. The DNA for the CDR3 is TGTGCCAGCAGTGAGCCCCCCGGACAGGGAGATCCCAATGAGCAGTTCTTC. Variable domain in full (rest from reference TRBV25-1 and TRBJ2-1): EADIYQTPRYLVIGTGKKITLECSQTMGHDKMYWYQQDPGMELHLIHYSYGVNSTEKGDLSSESTVSRIRTEHFPLTLESARPSHTSQYLCASSEPPGQGDPNEQFFGPGTRLTVL.

The chain links TRBV7-2 to TRBJ2-7, with 7 bases matching TRBD2. The trim removed 1 base at V and 2 bases at J, leaving 8 bases unmatched. The germline CDR1 and CDR2 sequences are SGHTA and FQGNSA. The CDR3 totals 16 residues. The CDR3 region is CASSLGASGFTYEQYF. In DNA form, the CDR3 reads TGTGCCAGCAGCTTAGGGGCTAGCGGATTTACCTACGAGCAGTACTTC. Supplemented by reference TRBV7-2 and TRBJ2-7, the full variable domain reads GAGVSQSPSNKVTEKGKDVELRCDPISGHTALYWYRQSLGQGLEFLIYFQGNSAPDKSGLPSDRFSAERTGGSVSTLTIQRTQQEDSAVYLCASSLGASGFTYEQYFGPGTRLTVT.

V usage is TRBV6-5 and J usage is TRBJ2-3; 8 nucleotides match TRBD1. The germline V gene encodes CDR1 MNHEY and CDR2 SVGAGI. The length of the CDR3 is 14 residues. J was trimmed by 2 bases and V by 6 bases; bases with no gene match: 4. The CDR3: CASRRTGITDTQYF. The CDR3 DNA reads as TGTGCCAGCAGAAGGACAGGGATCACAGATACGCAGTATTTT.

The chain links TRBV9 to TRBJ2-1; 7 positions match TRBD1. The CDR3 is made up of 14 amino acids. V was pared by 3 bases and J by 3 bases, with 3 bases of the junction left unmatched. Germline CDR1 and CDR2: SGDLS and YYNGEE. The CDR3 loop reads CASSDAGGYNEQFF. CDR3 sequence (DNA): TGTGCCAGCAGCGATGCAGGGGGCTACAATGAGCAGTTCTTC.

The chain recombines TRBV30 with TRBJ2-7, with TRBD1 matching over 10 bases. Losses at the gene ends were 3 bases for V and 3 bases for J; bases not matched to a gene: 2. Looked up from germline, CDR1 is GTSNPN and CDR2 is SVGIG (reference sequence). This CDR3 spans 13 amino acids. CDR3 region: CAWRRTGGYEQYF. CDR3 DNA sequence: TGTGCCTGGAGGCGGACAGGGGGCTACGAGCAGTACTTC.

The rearrangement links TRBV5-1 to TRBJ1-2, with 11 nucleotides matching TRBD1. Germline CDR1 is SGHRS and CDR2 is YFSETQ. Trimming cost V 1 base and J 6 bases; bases outside gene matches: 5. The CDR3 is 15 amino acids. CDR3 in amino acids: CASSLMSGQGDGYTF. CDR3 DNA: TGCGCCAGCAGCTTGATGTCGGGACAGGGGGATGGCTACACCTTC.

V usage is TRBV7-9 and J usage is TRBJ2-5; D perhaps matches TRBD2 (5 bases). V lost 1 base and J 0 bases, leaving 12 bases between the germline ends. CDR3 length: 16 amino acids. CDR1 and CDR2 (germline): SEHNR, FQNEAQ (reference sequence). CDR3 in amino acids: CASSLGWRNNQETQYF. CDR3 DNA sequence: TGTGCCAGCAGCTTAGGGTGGAGGAACAACCAAGAGACCCAGTACTTC.

The CDR3 nucleotides are TGTGCCAGCAGCCTCCCACTCCCACTAGCGGGGGCAGAGACCCAGTACTTC. This encodes CASSLPLPLAGAETQYF. This sequence joins TRBV14 and TRBJ2-5; 11 positions match TRBD2. This CDR3 contains 17 residues. Germline CDR1 SGHDN, CDR2 FVKESK. The junction had 11 bases not matched to a gene; V was cut back by 4 bases and J by 4 bases. Filled out from reference TRBV14 and TRBJ2-5, the complete variable domain reads EAGVTQFPSHSVIEKGQTVTLRCDPISGHDNLYWYRRVMGKEIKFLLHFVKESKQDESGMPNNRFLAERTGGTYSTLKVQPAELEDSGVYFCASSLPLPLAGAETQYFGPGTRLLVL.

This clone has just a few counts. The chain uses TRBV6-5 and TRBJ1-6, with D possibly being TRBD1 (6 bases). CDR1 and CDR2 from the germline V gene are MNHEY and SVGAGI. V lost 5 bases and J 10 bases, leaving 18 bases between the germline ends. The CDR3 spans 15 residues. The CDR3 spells CASSRLKLGQSPLHF. CDR3 DNA sequence: TGTGCCAGCAGTCGACTAAAACTAGGACAGTCACCCCTCCACTTT.

V and J are TRBV15 and TRBJ1-2; possibly TRBD1 for D (5 bases). The germline CDR1 and CDR2 sequences are LNHNV and YYDKDF (reference sequence). V lost 1 base, J lost 0 bases, and 12 bases lay in between. CDR3 length equals 16 residues. In DNA, the CDR3 is TGTGCCACCAGCAGAGGACAGCTTAATACTAACTATGGCTACACCTTC. It is translated as CATSRGQLNTNYGYTF. Together with reference TRBV15 and TRBJ1-2, the CDR3 gives the full variable domain: DAMVIQNPRYQVTQFGKPVTLSCSQTLNHNVMYWYQQKSSQAPKLLFHYYDKDFNNEADTPDNFQSRRPNTSFCFLDIRSPGLGDTAMYLCATSRGQLNTNYGYTFGSGTRLTVV.

The V gene is TRBV10-3, the J gene TRBJ1-3; 9 bases are shared with TRBD1. Trimming at V came to 6 bases and at J to 3 bases, leaving 3 bases not matched to a gene. The V gene's germline CDR1 is ENHRY and CDR2 SYGVKD. The CDR3 is made up of 14 amino acids. CDR3 sequence reads: CAIRRDRDGNTIYF. CDR3 DNA: TGTGCCATCAGGAGGGACAGGGATGGAAACACCATATATTTT.

This chain connects TRBV5-6 to TRBJ2-1; weak D call: TRBD1 (6 bases). Per germline, CDR1 SGHDT and CDR2 YYEEEE. This CDR3 region has 15 residues. Trimming removed 2 bases from V and 1 base from J, with 10 bases in between. The CDR3: CASSLYRASYNEQFF. In DNA, the CDR3 is TGTGCCAGCAGCTTATACAGGGCTTCCTACAATGAGCAGTTCTTC. The full variable domain, completed using reference TRBV5-6 and TRBJ2-1, is DAGVTQSPTHLIKTRGQQVTLRCSPKSGHDTVSWYQQALGQGPQFIFQYYEEEERQRGNFPDRFSGHQFPNYSSELNVNALLLGDSALYLCASSLYRASYNEQFFGPGTRLTVL.

The V call is TRBV5-1, the J call TRBJ2-5; TRBD1 might be the D (5 bases). Germline V gives CDR1 SGHRS, CDR2 YFSETQ. The CDR3 has 16 residues. Trimming removed 7 bases from V and 2 bases from J, with 21 bases in between. The CDR3, as DNA: TGCGCCAGCGTCCAGGGCATCTTGTCTTTGCAAGAGACCCAGTACTTC. Translation gives CASVQGILSLQETQYF. The entire variable domain, with the rest obtained from reference TRBV5-1 and TRBJ2-5, is as follows: KAGVTQTPRYLIKTRGQQVTLSCSPISGHRSVSWYQQTPGQGLQFLFEYFSETQRNKGNFPGRFSGRQFSNSRSEMNVSTLELGDSALYLCASVQGILSLQETQYFGPGTRLLVL.

The chain couples TRBV28 to TRBJ1-5, with D tentatively TRBD1 (6 bases). Deletions cut 5 bases from V and 4 bases from J, with 18 bases between. This CDR3 has 16 residues. Germline V gives CDR1 MDHEN, CDR2 SYDVKM. For the CDR3, the DNA is TGTGCCAGCAGTCAGCCCCCTCCGGGACATAATCAGCCCCAGCATTTT. This codes for CASSQPPPGHNQPQHF.

This clone has only one observation. The J gene is TRBJ1-2, the V gene TRBV6-4, with D uncertain. Germline lookup yields CDR1 MRHNA and CDR2 SNTAGT. This CDR3 has 15 amino acids. The ends were cut back, 0 bases at V and 6 bases at J, with 14 bases in the middle. The CDR3 DNA sequence: TGTGCCAGCAGTGACTCAGCCTCGGGAATCCATGGCTACACCTTC. It is translated as CASSDSASGIHGYTF.

The rearrangement links TRBV27 to TRBJ1-6; 7 bases align to TRBD1. The CDR3 is made up of 16 amino acids. V shed 2 bases, J shed 7 bases, and the junction held 8 bases outside the gene matches. CDR1 is MNHEY and CDR2 is SMNVEV in the germline V gene (reference sequence). This CDR3 reads CASSLRGQLPNSPLHF. In DNA, the CDR3 is TGTGCCAGCAGTTTAAGGGGACAGCTCCCGAATTCACCCCTCCACTTT.